The rows below give T cell receptor beta chains drawn from one sample of a study of PD-1 blockade in mismatch repair-deficient tumors. Assay used: immunoSEQ multiplex PCR; TCRdb lists only in-frame clones, some missing. The sample holds over 100,000 clones; about three quarters are singletons and the top ten take 4.7%. Source: peripheral blood, taken about 13 months after starting pembrolizumab. These TCRs come from an adult with mismatch repair-deficient cancer. Both conserved end residues are part of each CDR3. The D gene is left open where the match is weak. The size entry is marked missing in some rows and otherwise reads once, few, many or a size class.

J | size | V | D | DNA | CDR3
TRBJ1-4 | NA | TRBV5-1 | NA | TGCGCCAGCAGCCAGACTGTTACTAATGAAAAACTGTTTTTT | CASSQTVTNEKLFF
TRBJ1-2 | once | TRBV5-6 | TRBD1 | TGTGCCAGCAGCTTACCTTACAGGGGGCTGAGGGATGGCTACACCTTC | CASSLPYRGLRDGYTF
TRBJ1-2 | NA | TRBV6-1 | TRBD1 | TGTGCCAGCAGAGGACAGGGGGGCGGCTACACCTTC | CASRGQGGGYTF
TRBJ2-7 | NA | TRBV6-1 | TRBD2 | TGTGCCAGCAGTGAAATGGCTAGCGGGAGTTTCTCCTACGAGCAGTACTTC | CASSEMASGSFSYEQYF
TRBJ2-7 | NA | TRBV5-6 | NA | TGTGCCAGCAGCTGGCAGCCAGGGACCCACGAGCAGTACTTC | CASSWQPGTHEQYF
TRBJ2-2 | NA | TRBV19 | TRBD2 | TGTGCCAGTAGTATAGAGCTAGCGGTCGCGAACACCGGGGAGCTGTTTTTT | CASSIELAVANTGELFF
TRBJ2-5 | NA | TRBV19 | TRBD2 | TGTGCCAGTAGTATAAATCAAGCGGGAGGGCCTGGGACCCAAGAGACCCAGTACTTC | CASSINQAGGPGTQETQYF
TRBJ2-7 | NA | TRBV5-1 | NA | TGCGCCAGCAGCTCATCCGGGCCCAGCTCCTACGAGCAGTACTTC | CASSSSGPSSYEQYF
TRBJ2-1 | NA | TRBV7-2 | NA | TGTGCCAGCAGCTTCAGTCGAGGGAGCTCCTACAATGAGCAGTTCTTC | CASSFSRGSSYNEQFF
TRBJ2-7 | NA | TRBV5-4 | TRBD2 | TGTGCCAGCAGCCCGGCGGGGGGAGCGGGAATTGTCTACGAGCAGTACTTC | CASSPAGGAGIVYEQYF
TRBJ1-2 | NA | TRBV5-1 | NA | TGCGCCAGCAGCTTGAGCATAACTAACTATGGCTACACCTTC | CASSLSITNYGYTF
TRBJ2-1 | NA | TRBV19 | TRBD2 | TGTGCCAGTAGTATCGGGACTACTTACAATGAGCAGTTCTTC | CASSIGTTYNEQFF
TRBJ1-2 | few | TRBV19 | NA | TGTGCCAGTACTCGGACGGAGGAAGGCTACACCTTC | CASTRTEEGYTF
TRBJ2-1 | NA | TRBV7-9 | TRBD1 | TGTGCCAGCAGCTTAGGGGCCCCGACAGGGAAAAACAATGAGCAGTTCTTC | CASSLGAPTGKNNEQFF
TRBJ2-7 | NA | TRBV25-1 | TRBD2 | TGTGCCAGCAAAGGGAGCGGGAGCCTATTGGAGGAGCAGTACTTC | CASKGSGSLLEEQYF
TRBJ2-1 | NA | TRBV29-1 | TRBD2 | TGCAGCGTCACCGGACTAGCGGGAGGGTCCTACAATGAGCAGTTCTTC | CSVTGLAGGSYNEQFF
TRBJ1-5 | NA | TRBV5-1 | NA | TGCGCCAGCAGCTCGAGTCCAGGAGCCAATCAGCCCCAGCATTTT | CASSSSPGANQPQHF
TRBJ1-1 | NA | TRBV7-9 | NA | TGTGCCAGCAGCTTAGGAGGTGAAGCTTTCTTT | CASSLGGEAFF
TRBJ1-5 | NA | TRBV28 | TRBD1 | TGTGCCAGCATGCAGGGGGGAAGCAATCAGCCCCAGCATTTT | CASMQGGSNQPQHF
TRBJ2-7 | once | TRBV5-4 | NA | TGTGCCAGCAGCTCTGACTCTTTCTACGAGCAGTACTTC | CASSSDSFYEQYF
TRBJ2-6 | NA | TRBV27 | NA | TGTGCCAGCAGTTTGATGGGTCGAGGCTCTGGGGCCAACGTCCTGACTTTC | CASSLMGRGSGANVLTF
TRBJ1-4 | NA | TRBV5-1 | NA | TGCGCCAGCATGGAAAGCGGCAATGAAAAACTGTTTTTT | CASMESGNEKLFF
TRBJ2-7 | NA | TRBV6-1 | NA | TGTGCCAGCAGAAGACCGGGCGCGACCTACGAGCAGTACTTC | CASRRPGATYEQYF
TRBJ2-7 | NA | TRBV4-2 | NA | TGTGCCAGCAGCCCCCGACACGGGTCCTCCTACGAGCAGTACTTC | CASSPRHGSSYEQYF
TRBJ1-3 | NA | TRBV18 | NA | TGTGCCAGCTCACCCCAGGTGACCTCTGGAAACACCATATATTTT | CASSPQVTSGNTIYF
TRBJ2-1 | NA | TRBV15 | NA | TGTGCCACCGAATTGGACCGGGGGAATGAGCAGTTCTTC | CATELDRGNEQFF
TRBJ2-5 | NA | TRBV9 | NA | TGTGCCAGCAGCCCCCCGGTTACAGAGACCCAGTACTTC | CASSPPVTETQYF
TRBJ1-3 | NA | TRBV5-4 | TRBD1 | TGTGCCAGCAGCCTCGACAGGGGGGCTGGAAACACCATATATTTT | CASSLDRGAGNTIYF
TRBJ2-6 | NA | TRBV12-5 | NA | TGTGCTAGTGGTTTGACAATATTGAACTCTGGGGCCAACGTCCTGACTTTC | CASGLTILNSGANVLTF
TRBJ1-2 | NA | TRBV30 | TRBD1 | TGTGCCTGGAGTAACCCGGGACAGGGGCACTATGGCTACACCTTC | CAWSNPGQGHYGYTF
TRBJ1-2 | once | TRBV30 | TRBD1 | TGTGCCTGGTTTGGGGTCGACAGGGATGAGGGGTCTAACTATGGCTACACCTTC | CAWFGVDRDEGSNYGYTF
TRBJ1-1 | few | TRBV6-1 | NA | TGTGCCAGCAGTGAACAGGTCAAACGCCCAATAAGCGAAGCTTTCTTT | CASSEQVKRPISEAFF
TRBJ2-3 | NA | TRBV21-1 | NA | TGTGCCAGCAGCCCCGAAGGGGGATTATCCTACCCAGATACGCAGTATTTT | CASSPEGGLSYPDTQYF
TRBJ2-7 | NA | TRBV27 | NA | TGTGCCAGCAGTTTATCCCCCCACTACGAGCAGTACTTC | CASSLSPHYEQYF
TRBJ2-1 | NA | TRBV11-3 | NA | TGTGCCAGCAGCTTGGGACACCGGTATGAGCAGTTCTTC | CASSLGHRYEQFF